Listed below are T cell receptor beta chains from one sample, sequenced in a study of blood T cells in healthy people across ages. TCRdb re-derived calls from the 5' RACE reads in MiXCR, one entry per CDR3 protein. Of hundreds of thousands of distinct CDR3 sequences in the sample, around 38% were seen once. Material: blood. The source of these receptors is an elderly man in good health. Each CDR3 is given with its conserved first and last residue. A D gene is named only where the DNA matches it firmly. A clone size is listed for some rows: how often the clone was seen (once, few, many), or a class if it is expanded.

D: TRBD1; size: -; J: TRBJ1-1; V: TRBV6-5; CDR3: CASRGGGKRTEAFF; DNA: TGTGCCAGCCGAGGAGGGGGCAAGCGGACTGAAGCTTTCTTT
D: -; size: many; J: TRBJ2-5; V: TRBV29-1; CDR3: CSVAFQETQYF; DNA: TGCAGCGTTGCATTCCAAGAGACCCAGTACTTC
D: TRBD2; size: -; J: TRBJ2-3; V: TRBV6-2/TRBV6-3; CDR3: CASSQTSGGTDTQYF; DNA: TGTGCCAGCAGTCAGACCAGCGGGGGCACAGATACGCAGTATTTT
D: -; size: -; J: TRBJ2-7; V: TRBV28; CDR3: CASSPRTDGAYEQYF; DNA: TGTGCCAGCAGTCCTCGTACGGACGGCGCCTACGAGCAGTACTTC
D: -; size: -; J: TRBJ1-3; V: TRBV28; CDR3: CATAGRNSGNAIYF; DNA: TGTGCCACCGCGGGACGGAACTCTGGAAACGCCATATATTTT
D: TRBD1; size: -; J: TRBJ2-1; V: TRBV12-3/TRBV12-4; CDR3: CASTITLGQGARNEQFF; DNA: TGTGCCAGCACCATTACCTTGGGACAGGGGGCAAGAAATGAGCAGTTCTTC
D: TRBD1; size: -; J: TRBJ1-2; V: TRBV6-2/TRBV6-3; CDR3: CASRLGTVGRYTF; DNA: TGTGCCAGCAGGCTCGGGACAGTGGGCCGCTACACCTTC
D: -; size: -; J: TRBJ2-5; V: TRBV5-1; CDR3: CASTLDQETQYF; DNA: TGCGCCAGCACCCTCGACCAAGAGACCCAGTACTTC
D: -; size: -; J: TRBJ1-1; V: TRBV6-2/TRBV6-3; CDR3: CASSYYSTEAFF; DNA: TGTGCCAGCAGTTACTACTCCACTGAAGCTTTCTTT
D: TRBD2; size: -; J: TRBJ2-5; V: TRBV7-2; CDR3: CASSLVSGGYETQYF; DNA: TGTGCCAGCAGCTTAGTCAGCGGGGGATATGAGACCCAGTACTTC
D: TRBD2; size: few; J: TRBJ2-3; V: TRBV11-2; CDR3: CASSLAASGRMGNTQYF; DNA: TGTGCCAGCAGCTTAGCCGCTAGCGGGAGGATGGGGAATACGCAGTATTTT
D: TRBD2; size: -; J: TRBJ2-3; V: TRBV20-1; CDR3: CSAIVSGKTDTQYF; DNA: TGCAGTGCCATCGTTAGCGGGAAGACAGATACGCAGTATTTT
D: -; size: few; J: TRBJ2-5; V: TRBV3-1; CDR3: CASSQAPGLEETQYF; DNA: TGTGCCAGCAGCCAAGCCCCAGGGTTGGAGGAGACCCAGTACTTC